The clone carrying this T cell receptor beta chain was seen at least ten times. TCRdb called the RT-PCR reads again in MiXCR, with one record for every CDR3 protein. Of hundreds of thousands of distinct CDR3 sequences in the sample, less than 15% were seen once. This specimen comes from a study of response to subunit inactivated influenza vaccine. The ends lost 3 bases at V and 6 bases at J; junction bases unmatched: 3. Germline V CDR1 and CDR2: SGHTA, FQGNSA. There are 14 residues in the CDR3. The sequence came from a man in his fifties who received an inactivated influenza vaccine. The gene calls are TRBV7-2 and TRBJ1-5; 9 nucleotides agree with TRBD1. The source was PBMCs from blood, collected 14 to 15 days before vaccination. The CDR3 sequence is CASSLDRGRQPQHF. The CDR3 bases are TGTGCCAGCAGCTTGGACAGGGGACGTCAGCCCCAGCATTTT.